The clone carrying this TCR beta chain was counted a few times. What it recognizes is unknown. A 1 in 200,000 to 1 in 1 million T cell depth was the sequencing target. TCRdb's copy holds only in-frame clones and misses some; the assay was immunoSEQ multiplex PCR. Of about 310,000 clones listed, roughly 79% were seen once; the top ten hold 6.5% to 8.5%. These data originate in a study of cytotoxic CD8 clonotypes in ibrutinib-treated CLL. Findings and caveats of the study: Baseline clonality, above age-matched healthy donor levels, tracked circulating CD8+ T-cell counts. Upon ibrutinib response clonality rose, and upon progression it fell back toward baseline.

Sequenced material: PBMCs, taken before ibrutinib treatment. This TCR derives from a human donor with chronic lymphocytic leukemia.

The CDR3 loop reads CASSFALRQGDGYTF. CDR3 bases: TGTGCCAGCAGTTTTGCGCTGCGGCAGGGGGATGGCTACACCTTC. This chain uses TRBV28 with TRBJ1-2; 7 positions agree with TRBD1. The CDR3 contains 15 residues. J lost 6 bases, V lost 3 bases, and 10 bases had no gene match. Germline V CDR1 and CDR2: MDHEN, SYDVKM.